The present T cell receptor (beta chain) was sequenced within a study of cytomegalovirus exposure and HLA in healthy donors. The wider study: Counted in an early data release were about 85 million unique TCRs from HLA-typed donors.

This clone has just a few counts. Its cognate antigen is unknown. V was shortened by 3 bases and J by 0 bases, with 5 bases between the two germline ends. CDR1 is SGHVS and CDR2 is FQNEAQ in the germline V gene. This CDR3 spans 14 amino acids. Study-level results: A later analysis found TCR association rates differed by HLA locus, highest for DRB1 and lowest for HLA-C. Versus the roughly 700-donor mean, an Asian-associated ancestry cluster reportedly showed fewer N-insertions in a later analysis.

60 Vbeta and 13 Jbeta primers were used in PCR. TCRdb keeps only in-frame clones here, not all; method: immunoSEQ multiplex PCR. The sample contains 100,000 to 150,000 clones, about 10% of which appear only once. Sequenced material: PBMCs. The TCR sequence derives from a woman aged 18 to 35 in good health and CMV-seropositive. The chain links TRBV7-8 to TRBJ2-2; D is undetermined. CDR3 protein: CASSLPANTGELFF. The CDR3 nucleotides are TGTGCCAGCAGCTTGCCAGCGAACACCGGGGAGCTGTTTTTT. The variable domain in full, with the rest retrieved from reference TRBV7-8 and TRBJ2-2, is GAGVSQSPRYKVAKRGQDVALRCDPISGHVSLFWYQQALGQGPEFLTYFQNEAQLDKSGLPSDRFFAERPEGSVSTLKIQRTQQEDSAVYLCASSLPANTGELFFGEGSRLTVL.